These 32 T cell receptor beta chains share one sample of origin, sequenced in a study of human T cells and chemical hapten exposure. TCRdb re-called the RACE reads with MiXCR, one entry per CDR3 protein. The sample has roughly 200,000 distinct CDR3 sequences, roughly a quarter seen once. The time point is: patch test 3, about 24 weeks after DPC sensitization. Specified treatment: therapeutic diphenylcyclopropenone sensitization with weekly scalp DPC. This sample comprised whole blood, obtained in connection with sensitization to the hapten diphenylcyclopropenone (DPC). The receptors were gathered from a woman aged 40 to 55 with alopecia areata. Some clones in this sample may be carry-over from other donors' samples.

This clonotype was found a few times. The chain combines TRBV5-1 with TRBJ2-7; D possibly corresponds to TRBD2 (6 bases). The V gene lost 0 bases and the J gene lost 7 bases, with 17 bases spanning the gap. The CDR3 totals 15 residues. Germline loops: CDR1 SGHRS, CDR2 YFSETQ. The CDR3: CASSLVAGSGLEQYF. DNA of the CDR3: TGCGCCAGCAGCTTGGTAGCAGGGAGCGGGTTGGAGCAGTACTTC.

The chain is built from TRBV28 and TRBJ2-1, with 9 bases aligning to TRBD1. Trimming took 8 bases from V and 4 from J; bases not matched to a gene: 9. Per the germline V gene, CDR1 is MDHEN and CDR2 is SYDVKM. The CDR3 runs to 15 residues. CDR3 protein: CASDTTGGGYNEQFF. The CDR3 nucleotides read TGTGCCAGCGATACGACAGGGGGGGGGTACAATGAGCAGTTCTTC. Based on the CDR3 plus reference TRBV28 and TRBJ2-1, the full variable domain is DVKVTQSSRYLVKRTGEKVFLECVQDMDHENMFWYRQDPGLGLRLIYFSYDVKMKEKGDIPEGYSVSREKKERFSLILESASTNQTSMYLCASDTTGGGYNEQFFGPGTRLTVL.

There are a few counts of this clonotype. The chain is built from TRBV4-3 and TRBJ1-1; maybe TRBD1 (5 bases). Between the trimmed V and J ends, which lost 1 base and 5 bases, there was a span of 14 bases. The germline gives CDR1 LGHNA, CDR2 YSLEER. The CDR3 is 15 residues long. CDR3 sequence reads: CASSQVSTGGTEAFF. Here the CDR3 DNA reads TGCGCCAGCAGCCAAGTATCTACCGGGGGGACTGAAGCTTTCTTT.

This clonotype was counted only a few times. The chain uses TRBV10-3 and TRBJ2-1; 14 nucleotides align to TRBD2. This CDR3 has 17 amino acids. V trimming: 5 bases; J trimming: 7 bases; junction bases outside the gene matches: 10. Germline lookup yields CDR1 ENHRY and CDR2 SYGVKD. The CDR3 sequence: CAISTLPGLAGENEQFF. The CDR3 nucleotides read TGTGCCATCAGTACGTTGCCGGGACTAGCGGGAGAGAATGAGCAGTTCTTC.

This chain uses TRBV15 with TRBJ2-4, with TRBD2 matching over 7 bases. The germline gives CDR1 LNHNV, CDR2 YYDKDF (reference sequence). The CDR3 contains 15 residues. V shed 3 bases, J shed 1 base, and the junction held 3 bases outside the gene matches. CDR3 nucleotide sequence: TGTGCCACCAGCAGGATGGGGGGGGCCAAAAACATTCAGTACTTC. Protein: CATSRMGGAKNIQYF.

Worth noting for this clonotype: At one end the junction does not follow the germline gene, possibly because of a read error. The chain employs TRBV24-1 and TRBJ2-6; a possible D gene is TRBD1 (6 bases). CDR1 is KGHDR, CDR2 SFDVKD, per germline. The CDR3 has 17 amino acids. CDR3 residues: CATSDHRAGSGANVLTF. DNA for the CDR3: TGTGCCACCAGTGACCACAGGGCCGGCTCTGGGGCCAACGTCCTGACTTTT.

CDR3 residues: CASSQDPVSGNTIYF. In DNA, the CDR3 is TGCGCCAGCAGCCAAGATCCGGTGTCTGGAAACACCATATATTTT. The chain joins TRBV4-3 to TRBJ1-3; D not resolved. V gave up 0 bases and J gave up 1 base, with 7 bases separating them. There are 15 residues in the CDR3. CDR1 is LGHNA and CDR2 is YSLEER in the germline V gene.

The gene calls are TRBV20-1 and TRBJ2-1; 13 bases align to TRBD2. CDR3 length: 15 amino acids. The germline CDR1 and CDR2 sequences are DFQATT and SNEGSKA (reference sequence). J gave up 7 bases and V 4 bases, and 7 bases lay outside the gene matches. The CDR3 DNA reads TGCAGTGCTACCGGACTAGCGGGAGTAGGGAATGAGCAGTTCTTC. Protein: CSATGLAGVGNEQFF.

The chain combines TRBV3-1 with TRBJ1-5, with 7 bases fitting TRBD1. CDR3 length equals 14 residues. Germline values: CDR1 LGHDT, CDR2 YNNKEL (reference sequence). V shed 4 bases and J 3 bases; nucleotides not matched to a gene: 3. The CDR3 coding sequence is TGTGCCAGCAGCCCCGACAGGGTCAATCAGCCCCAGCATTTT. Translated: CASSPDRVNQPQHF.

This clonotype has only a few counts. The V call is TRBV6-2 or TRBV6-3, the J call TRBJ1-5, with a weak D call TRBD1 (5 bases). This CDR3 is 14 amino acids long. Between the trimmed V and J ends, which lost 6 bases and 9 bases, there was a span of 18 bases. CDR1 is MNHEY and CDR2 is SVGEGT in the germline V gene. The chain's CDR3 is CASRTGTDGGPQHF. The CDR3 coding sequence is TGTGCCAGCAGGACTGGGACGGACGGTGGGCCCCAGCATTTT.

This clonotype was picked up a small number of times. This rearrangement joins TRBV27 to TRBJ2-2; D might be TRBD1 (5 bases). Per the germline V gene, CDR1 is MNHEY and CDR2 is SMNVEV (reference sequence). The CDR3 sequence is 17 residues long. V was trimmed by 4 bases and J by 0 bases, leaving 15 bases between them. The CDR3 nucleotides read TGTGCCAGCAGTTCTTGGGGCTATACTTCGAACACCGGGGAGCTGTTTTTT. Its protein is CASSSWGYTSNTGELFF.

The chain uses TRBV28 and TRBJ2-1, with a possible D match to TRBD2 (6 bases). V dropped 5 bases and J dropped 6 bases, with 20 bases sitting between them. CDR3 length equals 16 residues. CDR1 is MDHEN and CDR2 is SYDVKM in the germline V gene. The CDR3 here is CASSPLTPGLRNEQFF. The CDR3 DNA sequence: TGTGCCAGCAGTCCACTAACTCCGGGACTCCGCAATGAGCAGTTCTTC.

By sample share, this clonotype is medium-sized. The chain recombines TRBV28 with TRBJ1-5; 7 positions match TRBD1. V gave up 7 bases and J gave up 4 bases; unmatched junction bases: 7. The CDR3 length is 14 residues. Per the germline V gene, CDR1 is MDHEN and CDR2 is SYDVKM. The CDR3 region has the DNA TGTGCCAGCACCAACAGGGGAGGAAATCAGCCCCAGCATTTT. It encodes CASTNRGGNQPQHF.

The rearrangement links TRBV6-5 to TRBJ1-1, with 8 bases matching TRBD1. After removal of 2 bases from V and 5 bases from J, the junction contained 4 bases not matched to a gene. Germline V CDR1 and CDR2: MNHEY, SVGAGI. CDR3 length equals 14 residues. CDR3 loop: CASSYRQGYTEAFF. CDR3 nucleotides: TGTGCCAGCAGTTACCGACAGGGGTATACTGAAGCTTTCTTT.

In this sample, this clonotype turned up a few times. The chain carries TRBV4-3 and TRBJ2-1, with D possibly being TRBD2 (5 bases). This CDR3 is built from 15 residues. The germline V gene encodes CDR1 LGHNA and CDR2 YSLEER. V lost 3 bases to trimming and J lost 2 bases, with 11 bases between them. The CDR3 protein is CASSQLASPYNEQFF. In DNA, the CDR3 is TGCGCCAGCAGCCAGCTAGCATCCCCCTACAATGAGCAGTTCTTC.

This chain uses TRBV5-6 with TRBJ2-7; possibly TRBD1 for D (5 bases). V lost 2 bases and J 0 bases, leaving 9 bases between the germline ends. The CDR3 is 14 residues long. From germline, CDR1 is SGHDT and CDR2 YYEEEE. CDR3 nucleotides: TGTGCCAGCAGCTTACCGGACAACTCCTACGAGCAGTACTTC. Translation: CASSLPDNSYEQYF.

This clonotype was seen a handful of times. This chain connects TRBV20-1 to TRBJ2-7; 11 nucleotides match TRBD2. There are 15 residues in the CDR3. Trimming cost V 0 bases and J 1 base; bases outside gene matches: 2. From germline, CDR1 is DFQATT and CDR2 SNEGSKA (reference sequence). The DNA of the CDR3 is TGCAGTGCTAGAGATAGCGGGAGGGTTTCCTACGAGCAGTACTTC. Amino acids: CSARDSGRVSYEQYF.

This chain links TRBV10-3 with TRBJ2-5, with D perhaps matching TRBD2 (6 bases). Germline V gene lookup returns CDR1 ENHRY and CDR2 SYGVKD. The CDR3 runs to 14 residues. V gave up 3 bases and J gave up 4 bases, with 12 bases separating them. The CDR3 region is CAISEPLAGETQYF. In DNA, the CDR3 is TGTGCCATCAGTGAACCACTAGCTGGAGAGACCCAGTACTTC.

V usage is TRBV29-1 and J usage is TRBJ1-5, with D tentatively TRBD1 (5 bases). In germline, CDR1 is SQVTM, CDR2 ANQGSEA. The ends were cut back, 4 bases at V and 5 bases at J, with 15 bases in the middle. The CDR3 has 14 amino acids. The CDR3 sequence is CSVGAGTGDQPQHF. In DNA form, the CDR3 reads TGCAGCGTTGGGGCCGGGACGGGGGATCAGCCCCAGCATTTT.

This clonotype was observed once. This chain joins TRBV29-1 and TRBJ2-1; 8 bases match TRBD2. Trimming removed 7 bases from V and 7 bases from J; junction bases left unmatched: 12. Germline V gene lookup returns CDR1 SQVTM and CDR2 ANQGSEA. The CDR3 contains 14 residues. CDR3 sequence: CSAKAVAGMNEQFF. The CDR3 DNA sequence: TGCAGCGCTAAGGCTGTAGCGGGAATGAATGAGCAGTTCTTC.

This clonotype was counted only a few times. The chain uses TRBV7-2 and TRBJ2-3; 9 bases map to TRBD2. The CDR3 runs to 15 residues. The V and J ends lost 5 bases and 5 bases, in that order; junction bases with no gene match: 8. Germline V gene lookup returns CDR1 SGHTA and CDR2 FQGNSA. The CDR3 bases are TGTGCCAGCAGCGGGAGCGGGAGGAGTGTAGATACGCAGTATTTT. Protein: CASSGSGRSVDTQYF.

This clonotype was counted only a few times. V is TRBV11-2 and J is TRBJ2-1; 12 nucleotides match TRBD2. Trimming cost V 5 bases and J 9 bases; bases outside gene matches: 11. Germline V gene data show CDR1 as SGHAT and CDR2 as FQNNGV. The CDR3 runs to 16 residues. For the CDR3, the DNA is TGTGCCAGCAGCACTATAGGACTAGCGGGATCTCCTGAGCAGTTCTTC. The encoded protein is CASSTIGLAGSPEQFF.

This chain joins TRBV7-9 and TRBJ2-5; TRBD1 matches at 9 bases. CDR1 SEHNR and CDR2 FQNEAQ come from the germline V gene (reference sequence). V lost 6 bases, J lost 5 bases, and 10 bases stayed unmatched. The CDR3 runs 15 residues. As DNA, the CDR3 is TGTGCCAGCAGTCCTACAGGGGGCGCGTTCGAGACCCAGTACTTC. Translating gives CASSPTGGAFETQYF.

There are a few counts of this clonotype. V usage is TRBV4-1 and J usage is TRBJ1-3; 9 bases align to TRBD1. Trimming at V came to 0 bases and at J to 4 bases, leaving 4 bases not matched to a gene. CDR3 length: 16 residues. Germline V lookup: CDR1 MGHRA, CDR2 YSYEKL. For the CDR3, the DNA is TGCGCCAGCAGCCAAGAAGGGACAGGGCTGGGAAACACCATATATTTT. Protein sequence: CASSQEGTGLGNTIYF.

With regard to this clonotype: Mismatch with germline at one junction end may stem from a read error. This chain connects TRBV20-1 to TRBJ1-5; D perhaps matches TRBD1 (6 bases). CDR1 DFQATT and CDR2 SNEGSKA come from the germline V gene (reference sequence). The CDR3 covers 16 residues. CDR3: CSAREGGLGSGQPQHF. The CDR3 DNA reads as TGCAGTGCTCGAGAGGGGGGTTTGGGCTCTGGGCAGCCCCAGCATTTT.

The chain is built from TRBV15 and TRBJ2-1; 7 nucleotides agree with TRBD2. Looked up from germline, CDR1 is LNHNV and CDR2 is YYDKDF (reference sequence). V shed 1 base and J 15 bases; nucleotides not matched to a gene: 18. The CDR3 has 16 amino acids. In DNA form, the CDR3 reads TGTGCCACCAGCAGAGGAGACCAGCGGGGACGAAACGGTCTGTTCTTC. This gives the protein CATSRGDQRGRNGLFF. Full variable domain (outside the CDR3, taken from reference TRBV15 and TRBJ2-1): DAMVIQNPRYQVTQFGKPVTLSCSQTLNHNVMYWYQQKSSQAPKLLFHYYDKDFNNEADTPDNFQSRRPNTSFCFLDIRSPGLGDTAMYLCATSRGDQRGRNGLFFGPGTRLTVL.

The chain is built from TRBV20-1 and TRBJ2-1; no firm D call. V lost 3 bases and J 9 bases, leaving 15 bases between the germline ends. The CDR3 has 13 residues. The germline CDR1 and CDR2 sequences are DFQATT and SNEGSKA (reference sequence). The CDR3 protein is CSASDSASGEQFF. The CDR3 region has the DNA TGCAGTGCTAGTGATTCCGCTAGTGGTGAGCAGTTCTTC.

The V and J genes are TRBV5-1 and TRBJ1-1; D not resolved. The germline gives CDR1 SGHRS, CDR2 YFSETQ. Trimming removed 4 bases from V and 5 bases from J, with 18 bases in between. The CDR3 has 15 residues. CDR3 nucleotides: TGCGCCAGCAGCAGTCGGGAGGGAGGCGGAACTGAAGCTTTCTTT. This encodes CASSSREGGGTEAFF.

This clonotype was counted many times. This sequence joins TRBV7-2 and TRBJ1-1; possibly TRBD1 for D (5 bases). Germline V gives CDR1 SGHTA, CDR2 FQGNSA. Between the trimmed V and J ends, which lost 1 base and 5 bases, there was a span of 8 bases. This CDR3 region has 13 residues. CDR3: CASSLGGGTEAFF. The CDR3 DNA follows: TGTGCCAGCAGCTTAGGGGGGGGGACTGAAGCTTTCTTT.

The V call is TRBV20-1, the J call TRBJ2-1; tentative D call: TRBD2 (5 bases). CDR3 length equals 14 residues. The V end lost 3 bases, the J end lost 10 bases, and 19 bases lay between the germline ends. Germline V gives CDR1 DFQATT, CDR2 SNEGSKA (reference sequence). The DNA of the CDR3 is TGCAGTGCTAGGCCCCCCCAGGACTCCGGGGAGCAGTTCTTC. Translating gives CSARPPQDSGEQFF.

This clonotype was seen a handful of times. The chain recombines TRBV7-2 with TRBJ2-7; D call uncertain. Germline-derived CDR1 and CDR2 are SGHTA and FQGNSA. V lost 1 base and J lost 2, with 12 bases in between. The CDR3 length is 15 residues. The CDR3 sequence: CASSLVAGWTYEQYF. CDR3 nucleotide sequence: TGTGCCAGCAGCTTAGTGGCCGGCTGGACCTACGAGCAGTACTTC.

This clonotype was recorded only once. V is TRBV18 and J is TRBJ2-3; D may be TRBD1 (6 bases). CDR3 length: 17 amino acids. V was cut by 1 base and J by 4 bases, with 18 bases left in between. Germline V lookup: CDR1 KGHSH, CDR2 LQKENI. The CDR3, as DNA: TGTGCCAGCTCACCACGGCTCGGGACAACTCTTTCAGATACGCAGTATTTT. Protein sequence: CASSPRLGTTLSDTQYF. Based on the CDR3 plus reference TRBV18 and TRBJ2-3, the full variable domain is NAGVMQNPRHLVRRRGQEARLRCSPMKGHSHVYWYRQLPEEGLKFMVYLQKENIIDESGMPKERFSAEFPKEGPSILRIQQVVRGDSAAYFCASSPRLGTTLSDTQYFGPGTRLTVL.